The clone carrying this T cell receptor beta chain was counted between two and nine times. Its specificity is not known. This specimen comes from a study of T cell repertoires in cytomegalovirus infection. Study context: Public TCR beta signatures marked donors with CMV infection and the matching HLA.

Germline assignment: CDR1 KGHDR and CDR2 SFDVKD. There are 17 residues in the CDR3. V was trimmed by 7 bases and J by 0 bases, leaving 21 bases between them. TCRdb recomputed calls from the reads with MiXCR, one row per CDR3 protein. The sample shows about 920,000 distinct CDR3 sequences, less than 35% of them seen only once. Specimen: cultured CD8+ T cells from PBMCs, collected from culture after CMV antigen stimulation. This chain joins TRBV24-1 and TRBJ2-7; D call uncertain. This sequence originates from a human donor in good health (CMV status not recorded). Some clones in this sample may be carry-over from other donors' samples. CDR3 amino acids: CATRSSFEEDVSYEQYF. CDR3 nucleotide sequence: TGTGCCACCAGAAGCTCCTTCGAAGAGGACGTCTCCTACGAGCAGTACTTC.